A single sample is the source of the 15 T cell receptor beta chains below, sequenced in a study of blood T cells in healthy people across ages. A second PCR of about 7 to 11 cycles used a sample-barcoded 5' primer and a J-beta primer mix. TCRdb re-called the 5' RACE reads with MiXCR, one entry per CDR3 protein. The table shows 650,000 to 900,000 distinct CDR3 sequences, with approximately 65% occurring only once. The sequenced material came from blood. Source of these receptors: a young man in good health.

The V call is TRBV4-3, the J call TRBJ1-2; 7 nucleotides agree with TRBD1. With 2 bases clipped from V and 4 bases from J, the junction kept 7 bases outside the gene matches. In germline, CDR1 is LGHNA, CDR2 YSLEER. The CDR3 is made up of 15 amino acids. This chain's CDR3 is CASSQLRGQSYGYTF. The CDR3 DNA is TGCGCCAGCAGCCAATTGAGGGGGCAAAGCTATGGCTACACCTTC.

The sample holds many counts of this clonotype. V gene TRBV20-1 combines with J gene TRBJ1-4; D unresolved. CDR1 and CDR2 (germline): DFQATT, SNEGSKA (reference sequence). The germline V and J ends were trimmed by 6 bases and 3 bases, with 23 bases remaining between them. This CDR3 spans 17 amino acids. The CDR3 DNA reads as TGCAGTGCCTGCCCACCGGGCGGCTTTTTTGCTAATGAAAAACTGTTTTTT. Translating it yields CSACPPGGFFANEKLFF.

This clonotype was seen only a few times. The chain employs TRBV24-1 and TRBJ1-2; D is ambiguous. The CDR3 is made up of 18 amino acids. Trimming removed 0 bases at V and 4 bases at J, with 20 bases between. In germline, CDR1 is KGHDR, CDR2 SFDVKD. CDR3 sequence (DNA): TGTGCCACCAGTGATTTGAAGTTTCCCAGATTTTATGGCTATGGCTACACCTTC. Translating it yields CATSDLKFPRFYGYGYTF.

V is TRBV10-3 and J is TRBJ2-5, with unresolved D. The J call may be wrong; the DNA end is better matched by TRBJ2-7. This CDR3 is built from 13 residues. Germline CDR1 ENHRY, CDR2 SYGVKD. This CDR3 reads CAISELTIREQYF. CDR3 nucleotide sequence: TGTGCCATCAGTGAGTTGACGATCCGCGAGCAGTACTTC.

V usage is TRBV10-3 and J usage is TRBJ2-1; D may be TRBD2 (5 bases). V lost 3 bases to trimming and J lost 1 base, with 10 bases between them. Germline values: CDR1 ENHRY, CDR2 SYGVKD. The CDR3 spans 15 residues. The chain's CDR3 is CAISDHGDSYNEQFF. CDR3 sequence (DNA): TGTGCCATCAGTGATCACGGGGATTCCTACAATGAGCAGTTCTTC.

The chain links TRBV7-9 to TRBJ1-5; possible D gene TRBD1, 5 bases. V was cut by 6 bases and J by 6 bases, with 9 bases left in between. The CDR3 sequence is 12 residues long. The germline gives CDR1 SEHNR, CDR2 FQNEAQ (reference sequence). CDR3: CASSFGGQPQHF. CDR3 nucleotide sequence: TGTGCCAGCAGTTTTGGGGGTCAGCCCCAGCATTTT.

V is TRBV20-1 and J is TRBJ1-5; D might be TRBD1 (5 bases). V lost 5 bases and J 3 bases, leaving 11 bases between the germline ends. Germline V gene data show CDR1 as DFQATT and CDR2 as SNEGSKA (reference sequence). The CDR3 totals 13 residues. The CDR3 DNA follows: TGCAGTGCTCGGGACGGCTACAATCAGCCCCAGCATTTT. This sequence encodes CSARDGYNQPQHF.

The genes are TRBV20-1 and TRBJ2-1; D remains ambiguous. CDR3 length equals 14 residues. With 5 bases removed from V and 3 bases from J, the gap between germline ends came to 14 bases. Germline-derived CDR1 and CDR2 are DFQATT and SNEGSKA (reference sequence). In DNA form, the CDR3 reads TGCAGTGCTCAAATAGAGAAACGCTACAATGAGCAGTTCTTC. It encodes CSAQIEKRYNEQFF.

The genes are TRBV7-2 and TRBJ2-7, with D uncertain. CDR3 size: 14 residues. Germline CDR1 and CDR2: SGHTA and FQGNSA. Trimming cost V 4 bases and J 0 bases, with 10 bases left between them. For the CDR3, the DNA is TGTGCCAGCAGCTCGGTCACCAGCTCCTACGAGCAGTACTTC. This translates into CASSSVTSSYEQYF. Based on the CDR3 plus reference TRBV7-2 and TRBJ2-7, the full variable domain is GAGVSQSPSNKVTEKGKDVELRCDPISGHTALYWYRQSLGQGLEFLIYFQGNSAPDKSGLPSDRFSAERTGGSVSTLTIQRTQQEDSAVYLCASSSVTSSYEQYFGPGTRLTVT.

This clonotype has just a few counts. The CDR3 is CSARDFGGGGETQYF. CDR3 sequence (DNA): TGCAGTGCTAGAGATTTCGGGGGTGGAGGAGAGACCCAGTACTTC. The chain uses TRBV20-1 and TRBJ2-7; maybe TRBD2 (6 bases). The DNA end favors TRBJ2-5, so the J call may be wrong. The CDR3 loop spans 15 amino acids. The V gene's germline CDR1 is DFQATT and CDR2 SNEGSKA (reference sequence).

The V call is TRBV20-1, the J call TRBJ2-4; possibly TRBD2 for D (6 bases). Germline CDR1 and CDR2: DFQATT and SNEGSKA (reference sequence). The CDR3 is made up of 14 amino acids. V was cut by 6 bases and J by 0 bases, with 12 bases left in between. DNA of the CDR3: TGCAGTGCCGCCCGGGGGTTAGCCAAAAACATTCAGTACTTC. Translated, it gives CSAARGLAKNIQYF.

The chain combines TRBV5-6 with TRBJ2-3; D possibly corresponds to TRBD1 (6 bases). The CDR3 extends over 16 amino acids. V lost 2 bases, J lost 4 bases, and 17 bases lay in between. CDR1 is SGHDT, CDR2 YYEEEE, per germline. CDR3 nucleotide sequence: TGTGCCAGCAGCTTTATCTCGGACAGCCCCGCAGATACGCAGTATTTT. Protein: CASSFISDSPADTQYF.

The chain is built from TRBV6-4 and TRBJ2-4; D uncertain. CDR3 length: 18 residues. Germline CDR1 is MRHNA and CDR2 is SNTAGT. The V and J ends lost 2 bases and 2 bases respectively, with 19 bases between them. Written as DNA, the CDR3 is TGTGCCAGCAGTGACATCTTTTCGTATGCATGGCCCAAAAACATTCAGTACTTC. Translated, it gives CASSDIFSYAWPKNIQYF.

This CDR3 is CSASPQGPNEQYF. The CDR3 DNA follows: TGCAGTGCTAGCCCCCAGGGTCCCAATGAGCAGTACTTC. V and J are TRBV20-1 and TRBJ2-7; a possible D gene is TRBD1 (5 bases). The CDR3 contains 13 residues. V was clipped by 3 bases and J by 7 bases, with 16 bases between them. CDR1 and CDR2 from the germline V gene are DFQATT and SNEGSKA (reference sequence).

CDR3 nucleotides: TGTGCCAGCAGCCTCCCTAGGACAGACAATTTTGAGCAGTTCTTC. Translated, it gives CASSLPRTDNFEQFF. The chain carries TRBV27 and TRBJ2-1, with D possibly being TRBD1 (6 bases). This CDR3 has 15 amino acids. Between the trimmed V and J ends, which lost 6 bases and 9 bases, there was a span of 21 bases. The germline gives CDR1 MNHEY, CDR2 SMNVEV (reference sequence).